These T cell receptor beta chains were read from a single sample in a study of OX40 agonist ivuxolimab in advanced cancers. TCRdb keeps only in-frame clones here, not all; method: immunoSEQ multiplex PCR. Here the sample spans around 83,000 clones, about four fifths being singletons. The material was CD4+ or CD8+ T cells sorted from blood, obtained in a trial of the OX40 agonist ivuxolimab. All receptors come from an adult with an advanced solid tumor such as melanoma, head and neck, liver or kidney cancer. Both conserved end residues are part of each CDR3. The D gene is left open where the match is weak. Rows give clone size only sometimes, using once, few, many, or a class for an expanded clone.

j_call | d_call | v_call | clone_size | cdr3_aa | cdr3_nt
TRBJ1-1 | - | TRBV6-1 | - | CASSGVTGNTEAFF | TGTGCCAGCAGTGGAGTTACAGGGAACACTGAAGCTTTCTTT
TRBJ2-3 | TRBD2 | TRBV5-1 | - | CASSYQRGPSTDTQYF | TGCGCCAGCAGCTACCAGCGGGGGCCATCCACAGATACGCAGTATTTT
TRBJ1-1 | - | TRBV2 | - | CASSELGPSNTEAFF | TGTGCCAGCAGTGAATTGGGCCCATCGAACACTGAAGCTTTCTTT
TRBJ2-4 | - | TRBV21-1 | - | CASSSRTGENIQYF | TGTGCCAGCAGCTCCCGGACAGGAGAAAACATTCAGTACTTC
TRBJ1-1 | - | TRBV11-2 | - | CASSSGLNAEAFF | TGTGCCAGCAGCTCAGGGTTGAACGCTGAAGCTTTCTTT
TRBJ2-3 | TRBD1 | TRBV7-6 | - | CASSAEQGLSTQYF | TGTGCCAGCAGCGCAGAACAGGGGTTAAGTACGCAGTATTTT
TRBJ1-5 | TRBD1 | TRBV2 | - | CASRKQGAGNQPQHF | TGTGCCAGCAGAAAACAGGGGGCGGGCAATCAGCCCCAGCATTTT
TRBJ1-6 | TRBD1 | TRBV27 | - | CASRRQGVSSYNSPLHF | TGTGCCAGCAGACGACAGGGGGTGAGCTCCTATAATTCACCCCTCCACTTT
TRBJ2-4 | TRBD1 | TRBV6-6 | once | CASNIQGLAKNIQYF | TGTGCCAGCAATATACAGGGGCTAGCCAAAAACATTCAGTACTTC
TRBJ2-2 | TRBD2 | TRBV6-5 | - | CASSGLAGNTGELFF | TGTGCCAGCAGTGGACTAGCGGGAAACACCGGGGAGCTGTTTTTT
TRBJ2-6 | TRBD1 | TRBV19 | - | CASSIVQGLTGANVLTF | TGTGCCAGTAGTATAGTACAGGGGCTGACCGGGGCCAACGTCCTGACTTTC
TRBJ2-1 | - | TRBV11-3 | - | CASSLSQGQEQFF | TGTGCCAGCAGCTTATCTCAAGGACAGGAGCAGTTCTTC
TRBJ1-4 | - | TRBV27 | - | CASSLSRGIGYEKLFF | TGTGCCAGCAGTTTATCTCGGGGAATCGGGTATGAAAAACTGTTTTTT
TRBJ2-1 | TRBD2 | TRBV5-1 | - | CASSPGGARPYNEQFF | TGCGCCAGCAGCCCGGGGGGGGCGCGCCCCTACAATGAGCAGTTCTTC
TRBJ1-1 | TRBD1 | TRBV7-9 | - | CASSPRLQGARGTEAFF | TGTGCCAGCAGCCCTCGATTACAGGGGGCGCGTGGCACTGAAGCTTTCTTT
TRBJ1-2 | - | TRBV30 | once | CAWSGFVGYTF | TGTGCCTGGAGTGGCTTCGTAGGCTACACCTTC
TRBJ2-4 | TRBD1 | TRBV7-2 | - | CASSLAGTGGNIQYF | TGTGCCAGCAGCTTAGCCGGGACAGGGGGAAACATTCAGTACTTC
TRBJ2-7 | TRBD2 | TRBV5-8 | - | CASSPLAGRDEQYF | TGTGCCAGCAGCCCTCTAGCGGGAAGGGACGAGCAGTACTTC
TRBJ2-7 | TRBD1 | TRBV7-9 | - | CASSLLSGGEQYF | TGTGCCAGCAGCTTACTATCAGGGGGCGAGCAGTACTTC
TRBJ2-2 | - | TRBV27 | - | CASSSGYGGELFF | TGTGCCAGCAGTTCGGGTTACGGCGGGGAGCTGTTTTTT
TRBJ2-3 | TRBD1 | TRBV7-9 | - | CASSLDGTGRSDTQYF | TGTGCCAGCAGCTTAGATGGGACAGGGAGGTCAGATACGCAGTATTTT
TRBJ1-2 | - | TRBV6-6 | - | CASSGGEGYTF | TGTGCCAGCAGCGGGGGGGAAGGCTACACCTTC
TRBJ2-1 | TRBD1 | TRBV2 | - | CASSRNRGSYNEQFF | TGTGCCAGCAGTCGTAACAGGGGGTCCTACAATGAGCAGTTCTTC
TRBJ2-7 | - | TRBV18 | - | CASSDDRSSYEQYF | TGTGCCAGCTCAGACGACAGAAGCTCCTACGAGCAGTACTTC
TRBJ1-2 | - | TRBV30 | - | CAWKVRGNYYGYTF | TGTGCCTGGAAGGTCCGGGGGAATTACTATGGCTACACCTTC
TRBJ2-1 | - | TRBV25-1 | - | CASSESGINEQFF | TGTGCCAGCAGTGAATCCGGGATCAATGAGCAGTTCTTC
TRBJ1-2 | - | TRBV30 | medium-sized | CAWSVRLRGDGYTF | TGTGCCTGGAGTGTTAGACTCCGGGGCGATGGCTACACCTTC
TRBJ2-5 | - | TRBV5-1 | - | CASSLARQETQYF | TGCGCCAGCAGCTTGGCCAGGCAAGAGACCCAGTACTTC
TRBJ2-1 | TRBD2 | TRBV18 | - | CASSPNPGLAGGANYEQFF | TGTGCCAGCTCACCCAACCCGGGACTAGCGGGAGGGGCAAACTATGAGCAGTTCTTC
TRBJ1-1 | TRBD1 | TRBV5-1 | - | CASSSGQGVGAFF | TGCGCCAGCAGCTCCGGACAGGGGGTAGGGGCTTTCTTT
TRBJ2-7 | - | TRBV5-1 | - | CASSPSGVYEQYF | TGCGCCAGCAGCCCCTCTGGGGTCTACGAGCAGTACTTC
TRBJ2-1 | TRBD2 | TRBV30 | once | CAWSRGGGNNEQFF | TGTGCCTGGAGTCGGGGGGGAGGGAACAATGAGCAGTTCTTC
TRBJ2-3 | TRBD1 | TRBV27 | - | CAKRGTGSTDTQYF | TGTGCCAAACGCGGGACAGGGAGCACAGATACGCAGTATTTT
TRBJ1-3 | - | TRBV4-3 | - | CASSQGAASGGNTIYF | TGCGCCAGCAGCCAAGGGGCAGCCTCGGGAGGAAACACCATATATTTT
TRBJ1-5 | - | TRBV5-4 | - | CASSLKSQGQPQHF | TGTGCCAGCAGCTTGAAGTCCCAAGGACAGCCCCAGCATTTT
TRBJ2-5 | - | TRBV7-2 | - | CASRPLRGQETQYF | TGTGCCAGCAGACCTCTTAGGGGGCAAGAGACCCAGTACTTC
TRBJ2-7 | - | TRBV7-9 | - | CASSLALRRSGEQYF | TGTGCCAGCAGCTTAGCCTTGAGGAGGTCTGGGGAGCAGTACTTC
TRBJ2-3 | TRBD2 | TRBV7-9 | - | CASSLGTSGKDTQYF | TGTGCCAGCAGCCTTGGGACTAGCGGGAAAGATACGCAGTATTTT
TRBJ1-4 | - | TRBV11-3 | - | CASSLAQGSNEKLFF | TGTGCCAGCAGCTTAGCGCAGGGATCTAATGAAAAACTGTTTTTT
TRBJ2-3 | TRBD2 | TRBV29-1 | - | CSVEGVSSGGIRSDTQYF | TGCAGCGTTGAAGGCGTGTCTAGCGGGGGTATTCGGTCAGATACGCAGTATTTT
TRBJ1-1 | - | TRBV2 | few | CASSGQLQNTEAFF | TGTGCCAGCAGCGGACAGCTCCAGAACACTGAAGCTTTCTTT
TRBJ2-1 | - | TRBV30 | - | CAWSAGLSGSSYNEQFF | TGTGCCTGGAGTGCCGGACTTTCAGGAAGCTCCTACAATGAGCAGTTCTTC
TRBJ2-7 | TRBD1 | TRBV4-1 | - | CASSQYRAGGYEQYF | TGCGCCAGCAGCCAATACCGGGCAGGGGGCTACGAGCAGTACTTC
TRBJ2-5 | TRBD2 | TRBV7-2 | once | CASLPRVAGGPGQYF | TGTGCCAGCTTACCACGGGTGGCGGGAGGACCGGGCCAGTACTTC
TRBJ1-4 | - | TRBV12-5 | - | CASGSPEKLFF | TGTGCTAGTGGTTCGCCCGAAAAACTGTTTTTT